These 16 T cell receptor beta chains were all obtained from the same sample, sequenced in a study of PD-1 blockade in classical Hodgkin lymphoma. Every patient was affected by relapse after autologous stem cell transplantation, while exposure to brentuximab vedotin was not uniform. Libraries were prepared by immunoSEQ multiplex PCR; TCRdb keeps only in-frame clonotypes and omits some of them. The sample lists about 11,000 clones; approximately 72% were seen once. The material sequenced was peripheral blood mononuclear cells (PBMCs), taken at baseline. All receptors derive from a human donor with classical Hodgkin lymphoma.

In DNA, the CDR3 is TGTGCCAGTCGGACAGGGCAAGAGACCCAGTACTTC. Encoded protein: CASRTGQETQYF. The rearrangement uses TRBV6-6 and TRBJ2-5; 8 bases agree with TRBD1. J gave up 2 bases and V 9 bases, and 2 bases lay outside the gene matches. From germline, CDR1 is MNHNY and CDR2 SVGAGI (reference sequence). This CDR3 spans 12 amino acids.

V gene TRBV7-8 combines with J gene TRBJ2-3; 12 bases map to TRBD2. Germline CDR1 is SGHVS and CDR2 is FQNEAQ. Losses at the gene ends were 2 bases for V and 0 bases for J; bases not matched to a gene: 9. There are 19 residues in the CDR3. This chain's CDR3 is CASSLRPSSGGVSTDTQYF. In nucleotides, the CDR3 is TGTGCCAGCAGCTTACGGCCGTCTAGCGGGGGGGTTAGCACAGATACGCAGTATTTT.

This chain joins TRBV6-5 and TRBJ1-1; 7 nucleotides align to TRBD1. The V and J ends lost 5 bases and 4 bases, in that order; junction bases with no gene match: 4. The CDR3 runs to 13 residues. The V gene's germline CDR1 is MNHEY and CDR2 SVGAGI. The DNA of the CDR3 is TGTGCCAGCAGTAGACAGGGTATCACTGAAGCTTTCTTT. Translated, it gives CASSRQGITEAFF.

The rearrangement uses TRBV2 and TRBJ1-1; D gene uncertain. Germline lookup yields CDR1 SNHLY and CDR2 FYNNEI. The CDR3 is 13 residues long. V lost 6 bases to trimming and J lost 1 base, with 9 bases between them. CDR3 sequence: CASRVNRNTEAFF. Written as DNA, the CDR3 is TGTGCCAGCAGGGTAAACAGGAACACTGAAGCTTTCTTT.

V gene TRBV6-1 combines with J gene TRBJ2-7, with D maybe TRBD1 (6 bases). The CDR3 extends over 13 amino acids. V shed 6 bases and J shed 1 base, with 10 bases lying between them. Germline CDR1 is MNHNS and CDR2 is SASEGT. CDR3 in DNA: TGTGCCAGCAGCGACAGGTTATCCTACGAGCAGTACTTC. As protein: CASSDRLSYEQYF.

V and J are TRBV5-4 and TRBJ2-6, with D possibly TRBD1 on 5 matching bases. Germline V gene data show CDR1 as SGHNT and CDR2 as YYREEE (reference sequence). Deletions cut 4 bases from V and 4 bases from J, with 12 bases between. The CDR3 spans 15 residues. The CDR3 protein is CASSPGHGGANVLTF. The CDR3 bases are TGTGCCAGCAGCCCCGGACATGGCGGGGCCAACGTCCTGACTTTC.

This clone appeared a few times. The genes are TRBV9 and TRBJ1-1, with no clear D. This CDR3 has 13 amino acids. Germline lookup yields CDR1 SGDLS and CDR2 YYNGEE. Trimming removed 2 bases from V and 4 bases from J, with 9 bases in between. As DNA, the CDR3 is TGTGCCAGCAGCGTGGACCCTTTCACTGAAGCTTTCTTT. It encodes CASSVDPFTEAFF.

The chain recombines TRBV5-1 with TRBJ2-5, with 9 bases identical to TRBD1. The CDR3 sequence is 15 residues long. Germline loops: CDR1 SGHRS, CDR2 YFSETQ. V was clipped by 3 bases and J by 5 bases; unmatched bases: 8. CDR3 sequence: CASSWNRGRIETQYF. In DNA form, the CDR3 reads TGCGCCAGCAGCTGGAACAGGGGGCGGATTGAGACCCAGTACTTC.

V gene TRBV6-1 combines with J gene TRBJ2-7, with unresolved D. Trimming stripped 3 bases from V and 0 bases from J, with 9 bases between. Germline CDR1 reads MNHNS; CDR2 reads SASEGT. This CDR3 region has 14 residues. The CDR3 region is CASSDQTTSYEQYV. The CDR3 region has the DNA TGTGCCAGCAGTGATCAGACAACCTCCTACGAGCAGTACGTC.

The CDR3 DNA sequence: TGTGCCAGCAGCTTAGGTGGACAGGGGGATTCACCCCTCCACTTT. Translated: CASSLGGQGDSPLHF. The V and J genes are TRBV7-2 and TRBJ1-6; 10 nucleotides line up with TRBD1. CDR3 length: 15 residues. Germline V gene sequence: CDR1 SGHTA, CDR2 FQGNSA. V lost 1 base and J lost 8; bases outside the gene matches: 2.

This chain connects TRBV18 to TRBJ2-1; D unclear. Trimming took off 0 bases at V and 7 bases at J, with 13 bases between the two ends. Germline V gene lookup returns CDR1 KGHSH and CDR2 LQKENI. The CDR3 is 15 amino acids. CDR3 protein: CASSPPSVDGNEQFF. Here the CDR3 DNA reads TGTGCCAGCTCACCACCGTCGGTTGATGGGAATGAGCAGTTCTTC.

The chain carries TRBV5-5 and TRBJ2-1, with D perhaps matching TRBD1 or TRBD2 (6 bases each). Looked up from germline, CDR1 is SGHKS and CDR2 is YYEKEE (reference sequence). Trimming removed 9 bases from V and 4 bases from J, with 14 bases in between. This CDR3 contains 13 residues. The CDR3 sequence is CATGGHLYNEQFF. The CDR3 bases are TGTGCCACCGGGGGACACTTGTACAATGAGCAGTTCTTC. The variable domain in full, completed from reference TRBV5-5 and TRBJ2-1, reads DAGVTQSPTHLIKTRGQQVTLRCSPISGHKSVSWYQQVLGQGPQFIFQYYEKEERGRGNFPDRFSARQFPNYSSELNVNALLLGDSALYLCATGGHLYNEQFFGPGTRLTVL.

The V and J genes are TRBV11-2 and TRBJ2-7, with 8 bases aligning to TRBD1. CDR3 length equals 14 residues. Trimming removed 0 bases from V and 3 bases from J; junction bases left unmatched: 1. Germline CDR1 is SGHAT and CDR2 is FQNNGV. CDR3 sequence reads: CASSLEGQVYEQYF. The CDR3 DNA follows: TGTGCCAGCAGCTTAGAGGGACAGGTCTACGAGCAGTACTTC.

The V gene is TRBV6-6, the J gene TRBJ2-1; D tentatively reads TRBD1 or TRBD2 (5 bases each). In germline, CDR1 is MNHNY, CDR2 SVGAGI (reference sequence). V shed 11 bases and J shed 8 bases, with 13 bases lying between them. CDR3 length: 11 amino acids. Here the CDR3 DNA reads TGTGCCTCCTTGTCGGGACATGAGCAGTTCTTC. This encodes CASLSGHEQFF.

V usage is TRBV28 and J usage is TRBJ1-4; D is uncertain. Between the trimmed V and J ends, which lost 3 bases and 9 bases, there was a span of 17 bases. Germline CDR1 reads MDHEN; CDR2 reads SYDVKM. CDR3 length: 15 residues. CDR3 amino acids: CASSFSRAPLQKLFF. The DNA for the CDR3 is TGTGCCAGCAGTTTTTCCCGGGCCCCCCTCCAAAAACTGTTTTTT. The complete variable domain, with remaining parts taken from reference TRBV28 and TRBJ1-4, reads DVKVTQSSRYLVKRTGEKVFLECVQDMDHENMFWYRQDPGLGLRLIYFSYDVKMKEKGDIPEGYSVSREKKERFSLILESASTNQTSMYLCASSFSRAPLQKLFFGSGTQLSVL.

As concerns this clone: Its ends do not fully match the called genes, so a read error is possible. The same CDR3 also results from other DNA sequences found in this sample. The chain is built from TRBV5-1 and TRBJ1-1; maybe TRBD1 (5 bases). This CDR3 contains 14 residues. From germline, CDR1 is SGHRS and CDR2 YFSETQ. The CDR3: CASSLGRQGTEAFF. Here the CDR3 DNA reads TGTGCCAGCAGCTTGGGCCGTCAGGGCACTGAAGCTTTCTTT.